One and the same sample provided the 29 T cell receptor beta chains below, sequenced in a study of identical twins. A single record per CDR3 protein comes from TCRdb applying MiXCR to the 5' RACE reads. The sample contains roughly 770,000 distinct CDR3 sequences, around a sixth of which appear only once. The same data also went into a second study, on T cells expressing NK-cell markers.

Sequencing used PBMCs. Source of these receptors: a young woman in good health.

The chain is built from TRBV7-2 and TRBJ2-3; D perhaps matches TRBD2 (6 bases). The CDR3 is made up of 17 amino acids. Trimming cost V 5 bases and J 3 bases, with 21 bases left between them. The germline V gene encodes CDR1 SGHTA and CDR2 FQGNSA. DNA for the CDR3: TGTGCCAGCAGCGAGACGGGACTCTACTTGGGGACAGATACGCAGTATTTT. It encodes CASSETGLYLGTDTQYF.

This sequence joins TRBV20-1 and TRBJ2-3; 8 positions agree with TRBD2. The germline V gene has CDR1 DFQATT and CDR2 SNEGSKA (reference sequence). The CDR3 has 14 amino acids. V was clipped by 5 bases and J by 4 bases; unmatched bases: 8. DNA for the CDR3: TGCAGTGCTTCTAGTAGCGGGATTGCAGATACGCAGTATTTT. This encodes CSASSSGIADTQYF.

This clonotype was found a few times. The CDR3, as DNA: TGTGCCAGCAGGGAGAGGGGTACTGGGGCCAACGTCCTGACTTTC. It translates to CASRERGTGANVLTF. This chain uses TRBV6-1 with TRBJ2-6, with D possibly being TRBD1 or TRBD2 (5 bases each). The CDR3 is 15 residues long. CDR1 is MNHNS and CDR2 is SASEGT in the germline V gene. The V and J ends lost 6 bases and 2 bases respectively, with 11 bases between them.

The chain employs TRBV20-1 and TRBJ2-1, with TRBD2 identical over 13 bases. The CDR3 has 17 amino acids. The V and J ends lost 0 bases and 7 bases, in that order; junction bases with no gene match: 9. Germline CDR1 reads DFQATT; CDR2 reads SNEGSKA (reference sequence). CDR3 coding DNA: TGCAGTGCTAGAGATTGGGCCGGGACTAGCGGGAAAAATGAGCAGTTCTTC. Translation gives CSARDWAGTSGKNEQFF.

This sequence joins TRBV7-2 and TRBJ1-2; 7 nucleotides match TRBD1. V lost 5 bases, J lost 7 bases, and 10 bases stayed unmatched. The germline V gene has CDR1 SGHTA and CDR2 FQGNSA. The CDR3 sequence is 14 residues long. CDR3 coding DNA: TGTGCCAGCAGCCCCCAGGGGGGGGGAAGTGGCTACACCTTC. Translation: CASSPQGGGSGYTF.

The chain employs TRBV10-2 and TRBJ2-7; 11 bases are shared with TRBD2. The CDR3 runs to 14 residues. V shed 6 bases, J shed 6 bases, and the junction held 7 bases outside the gene matches. Germline-derived CDR1 and CDR2 are WSHSY and SAAADI. Here the CDR3 DNA reads TGCGCCAGCAGCATACTAGCGGGAGAAAGCGAGCAGTACTTC. Translation: CASSILAGESEQYF.

The chain recombines TRBV12-3 or TRBV12-4 with TRBJ1-2; no definite D call. There are 14 residues in the CDR3. The V end lost 3 bases, the J end lost 4 bases, and 12 bases lay between the germline ends. Written as DNA, the CDR3 is TGTGCCAGCAGTTTTCGGCCGGAATTCTATGGCTACACCTTC. Its translation: CASSFRPEFYGYTF.

The rearrangement joins TRBV12-3 or TRBV12-4 to TRBJ1-6; no definite D call. The V gene lost 2 bases and the J gene lost 8 bases, with 7 bases spanning the gap. The CDR3 is made up of 13 amino acids. CDR3 in DNA: TGTGCCAGCAGTTTACGCGCGGATTCACCCCTCCACTTT. Amino acids: CASSLRADSPLHF.

This clonotype has more than one count but fewer than ten. The rearrangement joins TRBV29-1 to TRBJ2-7, with D uncertain. The V and J ends lost 3 bases and 6 bases respectively, with 12 bases between them. The CDR3 spans 12 residues. Germline V CDR1 and CDR2: SQVTM, ANQGSEA. CDR3 loop: CSVELWGREQYF. The CDR3 nucleotides read TGCAGCGTTGAGTTGTGGGGTCGCGAGCAGTACTTC.

The V call is TRBV3-1, the J call TRBJ2-1; 9 bases agree with TRBD2. The junction had 6 bases not matched to a gene; V was cut back by 3 bases and J by 9 bases. This CDR3 spans 14 amino acids. CDR1 and CDR2 (germline): LGHDT, YNNKEL (reference sequence). CDR3 coding DNA: TGTGCCAGCAGCCAGGGCGGGGGGGGTGCTGAGCAGTTCTTC. Translated, it gives CASSQGGGGAEQFF.

This clonotype has a handful of counts. The rearrangement joins TRBV12-3 or TRBV12-4 to TRBJ1-5; 8 bases align to TRBD1. CDR3 length: 15 residues. The V and J ends lost 4 bases and 2 bases, in that order; junction bases with no gene match: 4. Here the CDR3 reads CASSSGQGRNQPQHF. The CDR3, as DNA: TGTGCCAGCAGTTCCGGACAGGGACGCAATCAGCCCCAGCATTTT.

In its sample, this clonotype was seen a few times. CDR3 DNA: TGTGCCAGCAAAGACAGGGATCGTGGCTACACCTTC. As protein: CASKDRDRGYTF. The genes are TRBV6-6 and TRBJ1-2, with 7 positions matching TRBD1. Germline CDR1 is MNHNY and CDR2 is SVGAGI (reference sequence). This CDR3 comprises 12 residues. The trim removed 7 bases at V and 7 bases at J, leaving 6 bases unmatched.

This chain links TRBV27 with TRBJ2-2, with TRBD2 identical over 7 bases. CDR1 and CDR2 from the germline V gene are MNHEY and SMNVEV (reference sequence). With 6 bases clipped from V and 1 base from J, the junction kept 8 bases outside the gene matches. This CDR3 contains 16 residues. This CDR3 reads CASRLLAALNTGELFF. The CDR3 DNA reads as TGTGCCAGCAGACTCCTAGCGGCCCTGAACACCGGGGAGCTGTTTTTT.

This clonotype occurred a few times. The chain has TRBV5-1 and TRBJ2-1; D uncertain. The CDR3 sequence is 13 residues long. Germline V lookup: CDR1 SGHRS, CDR2 YFSETQ. V was trimmed by 0 bases and J by 9 bases, leaving 10 bases between them. The CDR3 loop is CASSLEGMSEQFF. The CDR3 region has the DNA TGCGCCAGCAGCTTGGAAGGTATGAGTGAGCAGTTCTTC.

CDR3 nucleotide sequence: TGTGCCAGCAGCTTGGAATGGGGGACGAACACTGAAGCTTTCTTT. This gives the protein CASSLEWGTNTEAFF. V usage is TRBV7-2 and J usage is TRBJ1-1, with D perhaps TRBD1 (5 bases). CDR1 is SGHTA and CDR2 is FQGNSA in the germline V gene. The CDR3 consists of 15 residues. V was clipped by 3 bases and J by 1 base, with 12 bases between them.

This chain links TRBV2 with TRBJ2-7, with D tentatively TRBD1 or TRBD2 (6 bases each). V gave up 4 bases and J gave up 3 bases, with 13 bases separating them. Looked up from germline, CDR1 is SNHLY and CDR2 is FYNNEI. This CDR3 has 14 residues. CDR3: CASSAPGGFYEQYF. The CDR3 DNA is TGTGCCAGCAGTGCTCCCGGGGGCTTCTACGAGCAGTACTTC.

This clonotype was counted between two and nine times. CDR3 bases: TGTGCCATCGGGTGGGCCATCGGGGAGCTGTTTTTT. This codes for CAIGWAIGELFF. The chain links TRBV10-3 to TRBJ2-2; no firm D call. The V and J ends lost 8 bases and 7 bases respectively, with 11 bases between them. The length of the CDR3 is 12 residues. Germline V gene data show CDR1 as ENHRY and CDR2 as SYGVKD.

This clonotype was counted a few times. The chain employs TRBV4-2 and TRBJ2-4, with D hard to call. The CDR3 is 15 residues long. Germline V CDR1 and CDR2: LGHNA, YNFKEQ. Trimming stripped 4 bases from V and 3 bases from J, with 13 bases between. The CDR3 DNA follows: TGTGCCAGCAGCCCAGACTCTTCGGGCAAAAACATTCAGTACTTC. As protein: CASSPDSSGKNIQYF.

This chain joins TRBV25-1 and TRBJ2-5; D is uncertain. The CDR3 consists of 15 residues. Germline CDR1 is MGHDK and CDR2 is SYGVNS. V lost 1 base to trimming and J lost 2 bases, with 11 bases between them. The CDR3 DNA reads as TGTGCCAGCAGTGAATTTGACCCAATTCAAGAGACCCAGTACTTC. This translates into CASSEFDPIQETQYF.

The rearrangement uses TRBV5-6 and TRBJ2-7; D gene unclear. Trimming pared 4 bases from V and 2 bases from J, leaving 19 bases between. The CDR3 sequence is 16 residues long. Per germline, CDR1 SGHDT and CDR2 YYEEEE. The CDR3, as DNA: TGTGCCAGCAGCCAGTGGGGTCTGGAACTCCCCTACGAGCAGTACTTC. Amino acid sequence: CASSQWGLELPYEQYF.

This clonotype was counted a few times. The rearrangement uses TRBV6-2 or TRBV6-3 and TRBJ2-1; maybe TRBD2 (6 bases). V shed 3 bases and J shed 2 bases, with 14 bases lying between them. The germline V gene has CDR1 MNHEY and CDR2 SVGEGT. The CDR3 length is 16 residues. The DNA of the CDR3 is TGTGCCAGCAGTTATCCGGGGGTCCGCCCCTACAATGAGCAGTTCTTC. The encoded protein is CASSYPGVRPYNEQFF.

This clonotype was recorded at least ten times. The chain uses TRBV12-3 or TRBV12-4 and TRBJ2-5; D is perhaps TRBD1 or TRBD2 (5 bases each). V lost 7 bases to trimming and J lost 5 bases, with 14 bases between them. This CDR3 is 13 amino acids long. The CDR3 bases are TGTGCCAGCACCTGGGACCAAGGGGAGACCCAGTACTTC. This translates into CASTWDQGETQYF.

This clonotype showed up just once. V and J are TRBV6-2 or TRBV6-3 and TRBJ2-7; possibly TRBD1 for D (6 bases). Germline CDR1 reads MNHEY; CDR2 reads SVGEGT. V lost 5 bases and J lost 0, with 17 bases in between. This CDR3 is 16 amino acids long. Written as DNA, the CDR3 is TGTGCCAGCAGTCCTCGGGATGGGGGCTCCTCCTACGAGCAGTACTTC. It is translated as CASSPRDGGSSYEQYF.

This clonotype was observed a few times. The CDR3: CASSLDHAGVRAFF. CDR3 nucleotide sequence: TGTGCCAGCAGCTTAGATCATGCAGGGGTGAGAGCTTTCTTT. This chain joins TRBV11-2 and TRBJ1-1; D is perhaps TRBD1 (6 bases). V lost 0 bases and J 10 bases, leaving 15 bases between the germline ends. The germline V gene encodes CDR1 SGHAT and CDR2 FQNNGV. CDR3 size: 14 residues.

The sample holds one count of this clonotype. The V and J genes are TRBV5-1 and TRBJ2-7; D gene uncertain. The CDR3 consists of 15 residues. Per the germline V gene, CDR1 is SGHRS and CDR2 is YFSETQ. V was clipped by 2 bases and J by 2 bases, with 14 bases between them. DNA of the CDR3: TGCGCCAGCAGCTTTCGGGCGGCAGCCGCCTACGAGCAGTACTTC. This encodes CASSFRAAAAYEQYF.

This clonotype occurred many times. At one end, the junction sequence differs from germline, possibly due to a read error. The rearrangement links TRBV12-3 or TRBV12-4 to TRBJ1-1; no firm D call. The CDR3 extends over 11 amino acids. This CDR3 is CASSSYTEAFF. In nucleotides, the CDR3 is TGCGCCAGCAGCTCATACACTGAAGCTTTCTTT.

The rearrangement uses TRBV6-1 and TRBJ1-2; no clear D. Germline values: CDR1 MNHNS, CDR2 SASEGT. This CDR3 is built from 14 residues. V lost 6 bases, J lost 4 bases, and 15 bases lay in between. In DNA, the CDR3 is TGTGCCAGCAGGTCTGCGAACCAACCCTATGGCTACACCTTC. Translating gives CASRSANQPYGYTF.

This clonotype was seen more than once but under ten times. V gene TRBV7-2 combines with J gene TRBJ2-7; 9 bases line up with TRBD1. The CDR3 loop spans 15 amino acids. Germline V gives CDR1 SGHTA, CDR2 FQGNSA. Losses at the gene ends were 3 bases for V and 4 bases for J; bases not matched to a gene: 7. The CDR3 sequence is CASSFGTGRVYEQYF. Here the CDR3 DNA reads TGTGCCAGCAGCTTCGGGACAGGGAGAGTTTACGAGCAGTACTTC.

This clonotype was found a few times. The V call is TRBV9, the J call TRBJ1-1; D is unresolved. CDR1 is SGDLS, CDR2 YYNGEE, per germline. The V end was cut by 4 bases, the J end by 2 bases, with 6 bases between. This CDR3 contains 12 residues. CDR3 in amino acids: CASSRYNTEAFF. For the CDR3, the DNA is TGTGCCAGCAGCAGATACAACACTGAAGCTTTCTTT.